This T cell receptor beta chain is from a study of T cell repertoires in cytomegalovirus infection. Whole-study context: CMV infection together with matching HLA type was indicated by public TCR beta signatures. Whole-study results and caveats: Ex vivo responses were dominated by HLA-C-restricted CMV-specific TCR beta clonotypes. Accumulated public TCR beta family frequency recognized individuals carrying CMV together with the relevant HLA.

This clonotype was seen a few times. The antigen is unknown. The CDR3 has 14 residues. The germline V gene encodes CDR1 SQVTM and CDR2 ANQGSEA. V gave up 1 base and J gave up 3 bases; unmatched junction bases: 4. From the reads, TCRdb called clonotypes with MiXCR, one entry per CDR3 protein. The repertoire holds fewer than 550,000 distinct CDR3 sequences, with approximately 16% as singletons. Sequenced input: CD8+ T cells from PBMCs. This rearrangement joins TRBV29-1 to TRBJ1-2, with 8 bases matching TRBD1. The source is a human donor in good health (CMV status not recorded). Some clones in this sample may be carry-over from other donors' samples. CDR3 amino acids: CSVEGTGRDYGYTF. The CDR3 DNA sequence: TGCAGCGTTGAAGGGACAGGGAGGGACTATGGCTACACCTTC.